The 32 T cell receptor beta chains reported below all come from one sample, sequenced in a study of human T cells and chemical hapten exposure. TCRdb reprocessed the RACE reads via MiXCR and lists one record per CDR3 protein. Of around 260,000 distinct CDR3 sequences in the sample, about 9% are singletons; the top ten hold roughly 2.5%. Noted time point: pre-sensitization, week 0. Treatment indicated: therapeutic diphenylcyclopropenone sensitization with weekly scalp DPC. The sequencing used whole blood, collected in connection with sensitization to the hapten diphenylcyclopropenone (DPC). The receptors stem from a woman aged 40-49 years with alopecia areata. Some clones in this sample may be carry-over from other donors' samples.

This clonotype has a count of ten or more. The V and J genes are TRBV20-1 and TRBJ2-1, with D perhaps matching TRBD2 (6 bases). Germline V gene data show CDR1 as DFQATT and CDR2 as SNEGSKA (reference sequence). The length of the CDR3 is 13 residues. V lost 5 bases and J lost 5, with 13 bases in between. The CDR3 protein is CSAHGPGDNEQFF. The CDR3 nucleotides are TGCAGTGCTCACGGACCGGGGGACAATGAGCAGTTCTTC.

The V and J genes are TRBV19 and TRBJ1-5; 7 bases match TRBD1. From germline, CDR1 is LNHDA and CDR2 SQIVND (reference sequence). The CDR3 spans 15 residues. V lost 7 bases, J lost 3 bases, and 9 bases stayed unmatched. The CDR3 protein is CASKSMGQSNQPQHF. The CDR3 bases are TGTGCCAGTAAGTCGATGGGACAGTCCAATCAGCCCCAGCATTTT.

The sample holds a few counts of this clonotype. The chain has TRBV6-2 or TRBV6-3 and TRBJ1-6, with a possible D match to TRBD1 (5 bases). V lost 0 bases and J 7 bases, leaving 13 bases between the germline ends. Germline-derived CDR1 and CDR2 are MNHEY and SVGEGT. The CDR3 extends over 16 amino acids. CDR3 sequence reads: CASSYSIATVNSPLHF. In DNA, the CDR3 is TGTGCCAGCAGTTACTCGATTGCGACAGTCAATTCACCCCTCCACTTT.

This clonotype was seen only a few times. The J gene is TRBJ2-7, the V gene TRBV6-2 or TRBV6-3; 8 bases fit TRBD2. Germline loops: CDR1 MNHEY, CDR2 SVGEGT. V trimming: 4 bases; J trimming: 3 bases; junction bases outside the gene matches: 8. This CDR3 is built from 15 residues. The CDR3 bases are TGTGCCAGCAGTTCGAGCGGGAGTCTCTTCTACGAGCAGTACTTC. Its translation is CASSSSGSLFYEQYF.

This clonotype came up a few times. This chain uses TRBV9 with TRBJ2-7, with a weak D call TRBD1 (6 bases). CDR3 length equals 15 residues. Trimming removed 4 bases at V and 5 bases at J, with 19 bases between. From germline, CDR1 is SGDLS and CDR2 YYNGEE. The CDR3 nucleotides read TGTGCCAGCAGCCTGACAGGCGGTCGCCTAGACGAGCAGTACTTC. It is translated as CASSLTGGRLDEQYF.

The table lists this clonotype with a few counts. The chain employs TRBV20-1 and TRBJ1-1; 9 bases align to TRBD1. V trimming: 0 bases; J trimming: 10 bases; junction bases outside the gene matches: 6. Germline V gene data show CDR1 as DFQATT and CDR2 as SNEGSKA (reference sequence). This CDR3 has 13 amino acids. In nucleotides, the CDR3 is TGCAGTGCTAGAGATGTAACAGGGGGCCGAGCTTTCTTT. Translating gives CSARDVTGGRAFF.

This rearrangement joins TRBV12-3 or TRBV12-4 to TRBJ1-1, with D perhaps matching TRBD1 (5 bases). The V and J ends lost 7 bases and 5 bases respectively, with 17 bases between them. The CDR3 covers 14 residues. Written as DNA, the CDR3 is TGTGCCAGCAATTTCTCAGGGCCGGTGACTGAAGCTTTCTTT. It translates to CASNFSGPVTEAFF.

The gene calls are TRBV9 and TRBJ2-1; 8 positions agree with TRBD2. Per the germline V gene, CDR1 is SGDLS and CDR2 is YYNGEE. This CDR3 contains 14 residues. The V and J ends lost 4 bases and 5 bases, in that order; junction bases with no gene match: 5. The CDR3 sequence is CASSWTSFNNEQFF. CDR3 DNA: TGTGCCAGCAGCTGGACTAGCTTTAACAATGAGCAGTTCTTC.

This clonotype appeared a few times. The chain has TRBV29-1 and TRBJ1-2; unclear D gene. V dropped 7 bases and J dropped 4 bases, with 13 bases sitting between them. The CDR3 has 12 residues. Per germline, CDR1 SQVTM and CDR2 ANQGSEA. As DNA, the CDR3 is TGCAGCGCCGGGGAGGAGGGCTATGGCTACACCTTC. This gives the protein CSAGEEGYGYTF.

The chain uses TRBV4-1 and TRBJ2-4; no definite D call. Germline V gene sequence: CDR1 MGHRA, CDR2 YSYEKL. V was cut by 1 base and J by 6 bases, with 4 bases left in between. The CDR3 runs 12 residues. CDR3 in amino acids: CASSQVGNIQYF. The CDR3, as DNA: TGCGCCAGCAGCCAAGTTGGAAACATTCAGTACTTC.

This clonotype was observed a few times. V usage is TRBV6-5 and J usage is TRBJ1-1; D may be TRBD1 (6 bases). Germline CDR1 is MNHEY and CDR2 is SVGAGI. V was clipped by 6 bases and J by 5 bases, with 13 bases between them. The CDR3 is 13 residues long. The DNA for the CDR3 is TGTGCCAGCAGGCCAACAGGGTGGACTGAAGCTTTCTTT. Its protein product is CASRPTGWTEAFF.

This clonotype was seen a handful of times. The rearrangement links TRBV6-2 or TRBV6-3 to TRBJ2-5; tentative D call: TRBD2 (5 bases). CDR1 MNHEY and CDR2 SVGEGT come from the germline V gene. The CDR3 consists of 15 residues. Between the trimmed V and J ends, which lost 8 bases and 5 bases, there was a span of 21 bases. CDR3 sequence: CASGSLVSSGETQYF. The DNA of the CDR3 is TGTGCCAGCGGGAGCTTAGTCTCATCGGGGGAGACCCAGTACTTC.

The V gene is TRBV27, the J gene TRBJ1-1; D is unclear. The germline V gene has CDR1 MNHEY and CDR2 SMNVEV (reference sequence). CDR3 length: 12 amino acids. V lost 8 bases to trimming and J lost 2 bases, with 9 bases between them. The chain's CDR3 is CASLNRNTEAFF. As DNA, the CDR3 is TGTGCCAGCCTCAACCGCAACACTGAAGCTTTCTTT.

This clonotype was detected many times. The chain combines TRBV27 with TRBJ1-4, with a weak D call TRBD1 (5 bases). CDR1 is MNHEY and CDR2 is SMNVEV in the germline V gene (reference sequence). The CDR3 is 13 amino acids. V gave up 2 bases and J gave up 8 bases, with 9 bases separating them. CDR3 residues: CASSLSGGEKLFF. The CDR3 bases are TGTGCCAGCAGTTTAAGTGGGGGGGAAAAACTGTTTTTT.

The chain is built from TRBV3-1 and TRBJ2-1; TRBD2 matches 7 bases. This CDR3 is 17 amino acids long. CDR1 is LGHDT, CDR2 YNNKEL, per germline (reference sequence). Trimming removed 4 bases from V and 5 bases from J; junction bases left unmatched: 14. The chain's CDR3 is CASSLYGGSSGNNEQFF. DNA of the CDR3: TGTGCCAGCAGCCTTTACGGGGGGTCTAGCGGCAACAATGAGCAGTTCTTC.

This clonotype was seen only a few times. The chain combines TRBV27 with TRBJ2-5; 14 positions match TRBD2. The V gene's germline CDR1 is MNHEY and CDR2 SMNVEV (reference sequence). This CDR3 contains 16 residues. V trimming: 5 bases; J trimming: 4 bases; junction bases outside the gene matches: 6. This CDR3 is CASSPRLAGGVETQYF. In DNA form, the CDR3 reads TGTGCCAGCAGTCCAAGACTAGCGGGAGGGGTAGAGACCCAGTACTTC.

This clonotype was seen repeatedly, ten times or more. The rearrangement uses TRBV7-3 and TRBJ2-3; D ambiguous. V was pared by 3 bases and J by 0 bases, with 4 bases between. Per germline, CDR1 SGHTA and CDR2 FQGTGA. CDR3 length: 13 amino acids. The CDR3 bases are TGTGCCAGCAGCTTCTCTAGCACAGATACGCAGTATTTT. It translates to CASSFSSTDTQYF.

This clonotype was observed many times. In DNA form, the CDR3 reads TGTGCCAGCAGTTATGGGAGGCCCCCCCTCCAAGAGACCCAGTACTTC. Protein product: CASSYGRPPLQETQYF. The rearrangement joins TRBV6-5 to TRBJ2-5, with a tentative D call TRBD2 (6 bases). CDR3 length: 16 residues. V lost 3 bases and J 1 base, leaving 15 bases between the germline ends. CDR1 is MNHEY and CDR2 is SVGAGI in the germline V gene.

This clonotype has ten or more counts. This chain joins TRBV28 and TRBJ1-2, with D tentatively TRBD1 (6 bases). The CDR3 loop spans 16 amino acids. V lost 5 bases to trimming and J lost 5 bases, with 21 bases between them. From germline, CDR1 is MDHEN and CDR2 SYDVKM. CDR3 sequence reads: CASSPGAGASGYGYTF. In DNA form, the CDR3 reads TGTGCCAGCAGTCCAGGAGCGGGGGCGTCGGGATATGGCTACACCTTC.

This rearrangement joins TRBV7-2 to TRBJ2-3; no clear D gene. Germline lookup yields CDR1 SGHTA and CDR2 FQGNSA. The CDR3 extends over 12 amino acids. Trimming removed 3 bases from V and 5 bases from J, with 6 bases in between. In DNA form, the CDR3 reads TGTGCCAGCAGCTTGAACTTAGATACGCAGTATTTT. Its translation: CASSLNLDTQYF.

This clonotype was counted between two and nine times. The chain recombines TRBV20-1 with TRBJ2-5, with 8 bases lining up with TRBD1. The CDR3 covers 16 residues. V was pared by 3 bases and J by 2 bases, with 11 bases of the junction left unmatched. CDR1 is DFQATT and CDR2 is SNEGSKA in the germline V gene (reference sequence). As DNA, the CDR3 is TGCAGTGCTAGTCGGCCAGGGGGCGGAAAACAAGAGACCCAGTACTTC. Residues: CSASRPGGGKQETQYF.

In its sample, this clonotype was seen a few times. The chain recombines TRBV12-3 or TRBV12-4 with TRBJ1-5, with D uncertain. The CDR3 totals 13 residues. The ends were cut back, 0 bases at V and 9 bases at J, with 9 bases in the middle. This CDR3 reads CASSLAVHGPQHF. The CDR3 DNA is TGTGCCAGCAGTTTAGCAGTCCACGGGCCCCAGCATTTT.

The gene calls are TRBV12-3 or TRBV12-4 and TRBJ1-5; D is perhaps TRBD1 (5 bases). The CDR3 has 13 amino acids. V gave up 7 bases and J gave up 9 bases, with 16 bases separating them. The CDR3 sequence is CASTPYEGPPQHF. In DNA, the CDR3 is TGTGCCAGCACCCCCTACGAGGGGCCGCCCCAGCATTTT.

CDR3 bases: TGTGCCAGCTCACAAGACAGGGGCGGAATGGGCACAGATACGCAGTATTTT. Translated: CASSQDRGGMGTDTQYF. The rearrangement joins TRBV18 to TRBJ2-3; 8 bases are shared with TRBD1. The germline CDR1 and CDR2 sequences are KGHSH and LQKENI. This CDR3 has 17 residues. V shed 4 bases, J shed 1 base, and the junction held 10 bases outside the gene matches.

The chain has TRBV29-1 and TRBJ2-3; D possibly uses TRBD1 or TRBD2 (7 bases each). V was pared by 4 bases and J by 2 bases, with 13 bases between. This CDR3 has 14 residues. The germline gives CDR1 SQVTM, CDR2 ANQGSEA. The CDR3 coding sequence is TGCAGCGTTGCGGGGGGACAGTACACAGATACGCAGTATTTT. This encodes CSVAGGQYTDTQYF.

The chain employs TRBV18 and TRBJ1-5; D gene unclear. V dropped 5 bases and J dropped 1 base, with 6 bases sitting between them. The CDR3 runs 13 residues. CDR1 is KGHSH, CDR2 LQKENI, per germline. CDR3 in amino acids: CASSVKSNQPQHF. CDR3 bases: TGTGCCAGCTCAGTCAAGAGCAATCAGCCCCAGCATTTT.

The table lists this clonotype with many counts. V gene TRBV9 combines with J gene TRBJ2-4, with D unclear. V lost 3 bases and J 5 bases, leaving 9 bases between the germline ends. The V gene's germline CDR1 is SGDLS and CDR2 YYNGEE. The CDR3 has 13 residues. CDR3 loop: CASSGRAENIQYF. As DNA, the CDR3 is TGTGCCAGCAGCGGTCGGGCCGAAAACATTCAGTACTTC.

The chain is built from TRBV29-1 and TRBJ2-2; unclear D gene. The germline V gene has CDR1 SQVTM and CDR2 ANQGSEA. The germline V and J ends were trimmed by 3 bases and 4 bases, with 3 bases remaining between them. CDR3 size: 11 residues. The CDR3 DNA reads as TGCAGCGTTGATTCCACCGGGGAGCTGTTTTTT. Its translation is CSVDSTGELFF.

This chain links TRBV7-8 with TRBJ2-1; 8 bases line up with TRBD2. J gave up 5 bases and V 5 bases, and 11 bases lay outside the gene matches. Germline CDR1 SGHVS, CDR2 FQNEAQ. This CDR3 is built from 16 residues. The CDR3 sequence: CASSLFAGGRDNEQFF. For the CDR3, the DNA is TGTGCCAGCAGCCTCTTCGCGGGGGGAAGGGACAATGAGCAGTTCTTC.

This clonotype was counted between two and nine times. This sequence joins TRBV12-3 or TRBV12-4 and TRBJ1-1; 8 bases match TRBD1. The CDR3 has 17 amino acids. V trimming: 6 bases; J trimming: 3 bases; junction bases outside the gene matches: 15. This chain's CDR3 is CASSPEWTGPTHTEAFF. Here the CDR3 DNA reads TGTGCCAGCAGCCCGGAGTGGACAGGGCCTACGCACACTGAAGCTTTCTTT.

This clonotype occurred a few times. This chain connects TRBV6-2 or TRBV6-3 to TRBJ2-3; D is perhaps TRBD1 (5 bases). Germline-derived CDR1 and CDR2 are MNHEY and SVGEGT. This CDR3 is 14 amino acids long. V was cut by 7 bases and J by 4 bases, with 15 bases left in between. The CDR3 is CASTLTETADTQYF. The CDR3 bases are TGTGCCAGCACCTTGACAGAAACTGCAGATACGCAGTATTTT.

A few counts support this clonotype. V is TRBV9 and J is TRBJ1-3; no clear D gene. V lost 3 bases and J 0 bases, leaving 10 bases between the germline ends. The CDR3 has 15 amino acids. Germline V gene sequence: CDR1 SGDLS, CDR2 YYNGEE. The CDR3 reads CASSEDMPSGNTIYF. The CDR3 coding sequence is TGTGCCAGCAGCGAAGACATGCCCTCTGGAAACACCATATATTTT.